Listed below are T cell receptor beta chains from one sample, sequenced in a study of cytomegalovirus exposure and HLA in healthy donors. Data came from immunoSEQ multiplex PCR; TCRdb stores just in-frame clones and leaves some out. The table records approximately 59,000 clones, approximately 78% of them present only once. Input material: PBMCs. The receptors were gathered from a girl aged 5-17 years in good health and CMV-seropositive. Each CDR3 is given with its conserved first and last residue. The order of the fields is D gene, clone size, V gene, J gene, CDR3 protein, CDR3 DNA. A D gene is named only where the DNA matches it firmly. The size field is filled for only some rows; it gives once, few, many or a size class.

d_call: -
clone_size: -
v_call: TRBV7-9
j_call: TRBJ2-1
cdr3_aa: CASHGGPNEQFF
cdr3_nt: TGTGCCAGCCACGGCGGCCCCAATGAGCAGTTCTTC

d_call: TRBD2
clone_size: few
v_call: TRBV5-6
j_call: TRBJ2-7
cdr3_aa: CASSDKGLAVYEQYF
cdr3_nt: TGTGCCAGCAGCGACAAGGGACTAGCGGTCTACGAGCAGTACTTC

d_call: -
clone_size: -
v_call: TRBV5-1
j_call: TRBJ2-7
cdr3_aa: CASSTGRLSYEQYF
cdr3_nt: TGCGCCAGCAGCACAGGACGCCTCTCCTACGAGCAGTACTTC

d_call: TRBD1
clone_size: -
v_call: TRBV6-1
j_call: TRBJ1-4
cdr3_aa: CASSPMGTGGEKLFF
cdr3_nt: TGTGCCAGCAGTCCCATGGGGACAGGGGGAGAAAAACTGTTTTTT

d_call: -
clone_size: -
v_call: TRBV6-5
j_call: TRBJ2-7
cdr3_aa: CASRDYFSYEQYF
cdr3_nt: TGTGCCAGCCGGGATTACTTCTCCTACGAGCAGTACTTC

d_call: -
clone_size: -
v_call: TRBV4-1
j_call: TRBJ2-7
cdr3_aa: CASSQPRGEQYF
cdr3_nt: TGCGCCAGCAGCCAACCCCGGGGCGAGCAGTACTTC

d_call: TRBD1
clone_size: -
v_call: TRBV14
j_call: TRBJ2-3
cdr3_aa: CASSGRGRETDTQYF
cdr3_nt: TGTGCCAGCAGCGGCAGGGGGCGCGAGACAGATACGCAGTATTTT

d_call: TRBD1
clone_size: few
v_call: TRBV5-8
j_call: TRBJ2-1
cdr3_aa: CASSKGQVNSYNEQFF
cdr3_nt: TGTGCCAGCAGCAAGGGACAGGTGAACTCCTACAATGAGCAGTTCTTC

d_call: -
clone_size: -
v_call: TRBV10-3
j_call: TRBJ2-7
cdr3_aa: CAISDVQLFYEQYF
cdr3_nt: TGTGCCATCAGTGATGTACAGCTCTTCTACGAGCAGTACTTC

d_call: TRBD1
clone_size: -
v_call: TRBV2
j_call: TRBJ1-2
cdr3_aa: CASSEGQGFYGYTF
cdr3_nt: TGTGCCAGCAGTGAAGGACAGGGCTTCTATGGCTACACCTTC

d_call: TRBD1
clone_size: -
v_call: TRBV7-9
j_call: TRBJ2-5
cdr3_aa: CASSPLPRGRGETQYF
cdr3_nt: TGTGCCAGCAGCCCCCTACCAAGGGGGCGAGGGGAGACCCAGTACTTC

d_call: -
clone_size: -
v_call: TRBV18
j_call: TRBJ2-7
cdr3_aa: CASSPGGYEQYF
cdr3_nt: TGTGCCAGCTCACCAGGGGGGTACGAGCAGTACTTC

d_call: TRBD1
clone_size: few
v_call: TRBV28
j_call: TRBJ1-2
cdr3_aa: CASSGDSFYGYTF
cdr3_nt: TGTGCCAGCAGTGGGGACAGCTTCTATGGCTACACCTTC

d_call: TRBD1
clone_size: -
v_call: TRBV14
j_call: TRBJ1-1
cdr3_aa: CASSNKGRGIGEAFF
cdr3_nt: TGTGCCAGCAGCAACAAGGGCAGGGGGATAGGTGAAGCTTTCTTT

d_call: TRBD2
clone_size: -
v_call: TRBV2
j_call: TRBJ2-2
cdr3_aa: CASTGWVSGGTNTGELFF
cdr3_nt: TGTGCCAGCACAGGATGGGTTAGCGGGGGGACGAACACCGGGGAGCTGTTTTTT

d_call: TRBD2
clone_size: -
v_call: TRBV30
j_call: TRBJ2-3
cdr3_aa: CAWSSRGRRGGGGTDTQYF
cdr3_nt: TGTGCCTGGAGTTCTAGGGGAAGACGAGGCGGGGGTGGGACAGATACGCAGTATTTT

d_call: -
clone_size: -
v_call: TRBV7-2
j_call: TRBJ1-6
cdr3_aa: CASSLVRGDSPLHF
cdr3_nt: TGTGCCAGCAGCTTAGTCAGGGGAGATTCACCCCTCCACTTT

d_call: -
clone_size: few
v_call: TRBV5-6
j_call: TRBJ1-5
cdr3_aa: CASSLSGGSSNQPQHF
cdr3_nt: TGTGCCAGCAGCTTGAGCGGGGGATCGAGCAATCAGCCCCAGCATTTT

d_call: -
clone_size: -
v_call: TRBV5-1
j_call: TRBJ2-6
cdr3_aa: CASSSFPVYSGANVLTF
cdr3_nt: TGCGCCAGCAGCTCTTTCCCGGTTTACTCTGGGGCCAACGTCCTGACTTTC

d_call: -
clone_size: -
v_call: TRBV7-2
j_call: TRBJ1-2
cdr3_aa: CASSLRQVHGYTF
cdr3_nt: TGTGCCAGCAGCTTACGACAGGTCCATGGCTACACCTTC

d_call: -
clone_size: -
v_call: TRBV28
j_call: TRBJ2-3
cdr3_aa: CASSFRDISTDTQYF
cdr3_nt: TGTGCCAGCAGTTTCAGGGACATTAGCACAGATACGCAGTATTTT

d_call: -
clone_size: -
v_call: TRBV19
j_call: TRBJ2-3
cdr3_aa: CASSINWEAAGDTQYF
cdr3_nt: TGTGCCAGTAGTATTAACTGGGAGGCAGCGGGCGATACGCAGTATTTT

d_call: -
clone_size: -
v_call: TRBV5-1
j_call: TRBJ2-5
cdr3_aa: CASGQAPGETQYF
cdr3_nt: TGCGCCAGCGGCCAAGCCCCGGGGGAGACCCAGTACTTC

d_call: -
clone_size: -
v_call: TRBV6-5
j_call: TRBJ2-1
cdr3_aa: CASPTALGFYNEQFF
cdr3_nt: TGTGCCAGCCCGACAGCCCTAGGATTTTACAATGAGCAGTTCTTC

d_call: -
clone_size: -
v_call: TRBV7-9
j_call: TRBJ2-6
cdr3_aa: CASSPPPAGANVLTF
cdr3_nt: TGTGCCAGCAGCCCCCCCCCGGCTGGGGCCAACGTCCTGACTTTC

d_call: -
clone_size: few
v_call: TRBV4-1
j_call: TRBJ1-5
cdr3_aa: CASSSDRTHNQPQHF
cdr3_nt: TGCGCCAGCAGCTCCGACAGGACCCACAATCAGCCCCAGCATTTT

d_call: TRBD1
clone_size: -
v_call: TRBV6-1
j_call: TRBJ1-2
cdr3_aa: CASSSGQGDYGYTF
cdr3_nt: TGTGCCAGCAGCTCGGGACAGGGGGACTATGGCTACACCTTC

d_call: TRBD1
clone_size: -
v_call: TRBV5-1
j_call: TRBJ2-6
cdr3_aa: CASSLGDRGRSGANVLTF
cdr3_nt: TGCGCCAGCAGCTTGGGGGACAGGGGGCGAAGTGGGGCCAACGTCCTGACTTTC

d_call: -
clone_size: -
v_call: TRBV29-1
j_call: TRBJ1-1
cdr3_aa: CSVGETVNTEAFF
cdr3_nt: TGCAGCGTTGGAGAGACAGTAAACACTGAAGCTTTCTTT

d_call: -
clone_size: -
v_call: TRBV5-1
j_call: TRBJ1-6
cdr3_aa: CASSLGPRNSPLHF
cdr3_nt: TGCGCCAGCAGCTTGGGACCGAGGAATTCACCCCTCCACTTT

d_call: TRBD1
clone_size: -
v_call: TRBV7-8
j_call: TRBJ1-1
cdr3_aa: CASSLAGQGTEAFF
cdr3_nt: TGTGCCAGCAGCTTAGCGGGACAGGGAACTGAAGCTTTCTTT

d_call: -
clone_size: -
v_call: TRBV5-4
j_call: TRBJ1-1
cdr3_aa: CASSRRDRLNTEAFF
cdr3_nt: TGTGCCAGCAGCAGAAGAGACAGGCTGAACACTGAAGCTTTCTTT

d_call: TRBD1
clone_size: -
v_call: TRBV19
j_call: TRBJ1-5
cdr3_aa: CASTGQGSVGNQPQHF
cdr3_nt: TGTGCCAGTACGGGACAGGGGAGTGTAGGCAATCAGCCCCAGCATTTT